Below are 17 T cell receptor beta chains sequenced from a single sample in a study of T-cell reconstitution after alpha-beta-depleted transplantation in children. Library preparation (for TCRbeta) was performed with unique molecular identifiers. MiXCR, applied by TCRdb to the PCR reads, yields one record per CDR3 protein. Found here are under 250,000 distinct CDR3 sequences, 20% to 30% of them singletons; the top ten hold 4% to 6%. This specimen was PBMCs, mostly from graft donor cells, taken 360 days after TCRalphabeta/CD19-depleted stem cell transplant. The receptors stem from a female patient between 2 and 15 years old who had a stem cell transplant for congenital amegakaryocytic thrombocytopenia, so the T cells may come from the graft donor.

The V and J genes are TRBV20-1 and TRBJ2-1; D gene unclear. CDR3 length: 12 amino acids. CDR1 and CDR2 (germline): DFQATT, SNEGSKA (reference sequence). V lost 6 bases, J lost 10 bases, and 16 bases lay in between. CDR3 loop: CSAWALMGEQFF. The CDR3 DNA follows: TGCAGTGCCTGGGCCCTTATGGGGGAGCAGTTCTTC.

This clonotype was detected only a few times. The chain links TRBV7-2 to TRBJ2-7; 9 nucleotides align to TRBD1. This CDR3 has 14 amino acids. Trimming removed 5 bases from V and 8 bases from J; junction bases left unmatched: 10. Per the germline V gene, CDR1 is SGHTA and CDR2 is FQGNSA. CDR3 bases: TGTGCCAGCAGCCCTAGGGGGGACAGGGAGAAGCAGTACTTC. Translation: CASSPRGDREKQYF.

This clonotype was observed a handful of times. The chain's CDR3 is CASSQEGTQYQETQYF. The DNA for the CDR3 is TGTGCCAGCAGCCAAGAAGGGACTCAGTACCAAGAGACCCAGTACTTC. The chain employs TRBV4-2 and TRBJ2-5; TRBD2 is a possible D gene (6 bases). Germline V gives CDR1 LGHNA, CDR2 YNFKEQ. V was pared by 0 bases and J by 0 bases, with 11 bases between. CDR3 length: 16 amino acids.

This clonotype was detected only a few times. This chain uses TRBV30 with TRBJ2-1; 7 bases match TRBD2. Germline assignment: CDR1 GTSNPN and CDR2 SVGIG (reference sequence). The CDR3 consists of 15 residues. Trimming cost V 0 bases and J 5 bases; bases outside gene matches: 7. The DNA of the CDR3 is TGTGCCTGGAGTGTAAGGCTAGCGGTGCACAATGAGCAGTTCTTC. This encodes CAWSVRLAVHNEQFF.

A note on this clonotype: The junction departs from the called germline gene at one end, perhaps through a read error. The chain uses TRBV20-1 and TRBJ2-1; TRBD2 aligns across 7 bases. From germline, CDR1 is DFQATT and CDR2 SNEGSKA (reference sequence). The CDR3 sequence is 13 residues long. CDR3 nucleotide sequence: TGCAGTGCTCTCAGCGGGATTAACAATGATCAGTTCTTC. Amino acid sequence: CSALSGINNDQFF.

The chain carries TRBV19 and TRBJ2-7, with 8 bases that match TRBD2. Trimming removed 8 bases from V and 4 bases from J; junction bases left unmatched: 10. This CDR3 region has 14 residues. The germline gives CDR1 LNHDA, CDR2 SQIVND (reference sequence). The CDR3 reads CASSIAGSLYEQYF. The CDR3 DNA is TGTGCCAGTTCCATAGCGGGATCATTGTACGAGCAGTACTTC.

This clonotype has more than one count but fewer than ten. The chain carries TRBV9 and TRBJ1-1; no firm D call. Germline-derived CDR1 and CDR2 are SGDLS and YYNGEE. V was pared by 4 bases and J by 5 bases, with 15 bases between. This CDR3 has 14 amino acids. CDR3 sequence (DNA): TGTGCCAGCAGCCTAGAGGAGAAAAGGACTGAAGCTTTCTTT. Protein product: CASSLEEKRTEAFF.

This chain uses TRBV12-3 or TRBV12-4 with TRBJ1-2, with a tentative D call TRBD1 (5 bases). V lost 8 bases and J 8 bases, leaving 18 bases between the germline ends. This CDR3 spans 13 amino acids. The CDR3 loop is CASPWGKTIGYTF. In DNA form, the CDR3 reads TGTGCCAGCCCTTGGGGCAAAACTATCGGCTACACCTTC.

This clonotype was detected a few times. J is TRBJ2-5 and V is TRBV7-8, with D perhaps assigned TRBD1 or TRBD2 (5 bases each). Germline CDR1 and CDR2: SGHVS and FQNEAQ. Deletions cut 4 bases from V and 4 bases from J, with 19 bases between. The CDR3 totals 16 residues. The DNA of the CDR3 is TGTGCCAGCAGCTACCACGGGACCCCCGAGGGAGAGACCCAGTACTTC. Its protein product is CASSYHGTPEGETQYF.

The chain couples TRBV4-1 to TRBJ1-5; D unclear. Trimming shortened V by 1 base and J by 13 bases, and 14 bases separated the two germline ends. This CDR3 contains 13 residues. CDR1 is MGHRA, CDR2 YSYEKL, per germline. This CDR3 reads CASSQGPSSDQHF. The DNA for the CDR3 is TGCGCCAGCAGCCAAGGACCCTCCTCCGATCAGCATTTT.

This clonotype was detected a few times. The V and J genes are TRBV5-1 and TRBJ2-7; no clear D. The CDR3 has 12 amino acids. Germline V gives CDR1 SGHRS, CDR2 YFSETQ. V lost 2 bases, J lost 3 bases, and 6 bases lay in between. CDR3 protein: CASSLDFYEQYF. Written as DNA, the CDR3 is TGCGCCAGCAGCTTAGACTTCTACGAGCAGTACTTC.

This clonotype was observed at least ten times. The CDR3 sequence is CASSFGLVAEQYF. The CDR3 DNA sequence: TGTGCCAGCAGTTTTGGACTAGTAGCCGAGCAGTACTTC. The V gene is TRBV12-3 or TRBV12-4, the J gene TRBJ2-7, with TRBD2 identical over 7 bases. CDR3 size: 13 residues. V was pared by 3 bases and J by 6 bases, with 5 bases of the junction left unmatched.

This clonotype was detected a few times. Here the CDR3 DNA reads TGTGCCAGCGGGATCGGGGGGGAGTCGAACAATGAGCAGTTCTTC. Its translation is CASGIGGESNNEQFF. The rearrangement uses TRBV12-3 or TRBV12-4 and TRBJ2-1; 8 bases align to TRBD2. The CDR3 is 15 residues long. Trimming took 8 bases from V and 5 from J; bases not matched to a gene: 11.

This clonotype was detected a few times. The J gene is TRBJ2-7, the V gene TRBV6-1, with D tentatively TRBD2 (6 bases). The CDR3 totals 14 residues. V was trimmed by 11 bases and J by 0 bases, leaving 17 bases between them. Germline lookup yields CDR1 MNHNS and CDR2 SASEGT. The CDR3 loop reads CAVAGGGSSYEQYF. The DNA of the CDR3 is TGTGCCGTGGCTGGCGGAGGGAGCTCCTACGAGCAGTACTTC.

Comment on this clonotype: One junction end does not reproduce the germline sequence, and a read error may be involved. The chain employs TRBV12-3 or TRBV12-4 and TRBJ2-1; 11 nucleotides agree with TRBD2. The length of the CDR3 is 19 residues. The CDR3: CTSTGSGTSGFSSYNEQFF. DNA of the CDR3: TGTACCAGCACAGGAAGCGGGACTAGCGGTTTTAGCTCCTACAATGAGCAGTTCTTC.

There are a few counts of this clonotype. A read error may produce the germline difference seen at one junction end. This chain links TRBV20-1 with TRBJ2-1; the D gene is possibly TRBD1 (6 bases). Germline-derived CDR1 and CDR2 are DFQATT and SNEGSKA (reference sequence). The CDR3 is 14 residues long. As DNA, the CDR3 is TGCAGTGCTACCGGGACATACTCCTATAATGAGCAGTTCTTC. It yields the protein CSATGTYSYNEQFF.

This clonotype came up once. Compared with germline, one end of the junction differs, possibly owing to a read error. This chain uses TRBV20-1 with TRBJ1-3; a weak D match, TRBD1 (5 bases). The germline V gene has CDR1 DFQATT and CDR2 SNEGSKA (reference sequence). The CDR3 has 15 amino acids. The CDR3 here is CSSRRGVNSGNTIYF. For the CDR3, the DNA is TGCAGTTCTAGAAGGGGCGTCAACTCTGGAAACACCATATATTTT.